This TCR beta chain was sequenced during a study of CD8 T cells in Susac syndrome. The germline V and J ends were trimmed by 1 base and 6 bases, with 3 bases remaining between them. CDR3 length: 12 residues. Germline V gene data show CDR1 as MNHEY and CDR2 as SMNVEV (reference sequence). About 0.5 to 1 ug RNA was reverse transcribed with random hexamers. TCRdb ran MiXCR on the immunoSEQ multiplex PCR reads and lists one entry per CDR3 protein. Here the sample spans approximately 190,000 distinct CDR3 sequences, around 95% being singletons. The patients with Susac syndrome satisfied recently defined diagnostic criteria for either definite or probable disease.

This sequence was found in a human donor with Susac syndrome. The sample consisted of CD4+ T cells from PBMCs. This rearrangement joins TRBV27 to TRBJ2-2; unclear D gene. The CDR3, as DNA: TGTGCCAGCAGTTTATACCCCGGGGAGCTGTTTTTT. The encoded protein is CASSLYPGELFF.